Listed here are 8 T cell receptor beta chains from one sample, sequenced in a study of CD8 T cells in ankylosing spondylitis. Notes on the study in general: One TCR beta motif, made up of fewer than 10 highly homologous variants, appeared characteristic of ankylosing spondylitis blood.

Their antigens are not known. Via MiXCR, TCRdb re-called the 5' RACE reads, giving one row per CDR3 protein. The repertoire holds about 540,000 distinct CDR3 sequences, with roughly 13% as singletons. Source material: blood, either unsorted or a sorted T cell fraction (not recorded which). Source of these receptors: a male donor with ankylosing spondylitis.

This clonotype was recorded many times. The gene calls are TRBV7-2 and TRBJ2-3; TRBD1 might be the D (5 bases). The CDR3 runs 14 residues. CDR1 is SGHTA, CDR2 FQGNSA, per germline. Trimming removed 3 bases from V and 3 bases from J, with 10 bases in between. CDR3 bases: TGTGCCAGCAGCTTTGGACAACTTACAGATACGCAGTATTTT. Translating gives CASSFGQLTDTQYF.

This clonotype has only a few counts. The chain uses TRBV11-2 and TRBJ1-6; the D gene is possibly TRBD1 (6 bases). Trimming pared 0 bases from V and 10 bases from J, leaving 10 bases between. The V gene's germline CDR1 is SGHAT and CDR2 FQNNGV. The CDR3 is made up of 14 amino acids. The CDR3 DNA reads TGTGCCAGCAGCTTAGAAGTCAGGGGCTCACCCCTCCACTTT. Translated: CASSLEVRGSPLHF.

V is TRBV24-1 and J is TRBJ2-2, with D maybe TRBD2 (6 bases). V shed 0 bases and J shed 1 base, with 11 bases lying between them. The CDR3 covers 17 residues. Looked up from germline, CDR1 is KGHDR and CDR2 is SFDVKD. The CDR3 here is CATSDLFGGLNTGELFF. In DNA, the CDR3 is TGTGCCACCAGTGATTTGTTCGGGGGACTGAACACCGGGGAGCTGTTTTTT.

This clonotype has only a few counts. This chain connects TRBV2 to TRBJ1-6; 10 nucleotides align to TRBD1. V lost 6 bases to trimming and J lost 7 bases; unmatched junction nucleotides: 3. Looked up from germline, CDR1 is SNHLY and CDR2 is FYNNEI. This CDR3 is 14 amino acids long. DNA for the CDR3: TGTGCCAGCAGGAAGGGACAGGGGAATTCACCCCTCCACTTT. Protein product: CASRKGQGNSPLHF.

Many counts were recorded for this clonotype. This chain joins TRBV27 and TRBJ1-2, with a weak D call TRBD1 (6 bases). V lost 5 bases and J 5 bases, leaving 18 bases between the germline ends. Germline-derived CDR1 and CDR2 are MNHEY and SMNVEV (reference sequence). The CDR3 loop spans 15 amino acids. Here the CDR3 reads CASSPRPGEGYGYTF. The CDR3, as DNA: TGTGCCAGCAGTCCTCGGCCAGGGGAGGGATATGGCTACACCTTC.

DNA for the CDR3: TGCAGTGCTAGACTGGACAGGGACCAAGAGACCCAGTACTTC. Encoded protein: CSARLDRDQETQYF. The chain has TRBV20-1 and TRBJ2-5; TRBD1 agrees at 8 bases. Germline CDR1 DFQATT, CDR2 SNEGSKA (reference sequence). The J segment lost 0 bases and the V segment lost 2 bases, leaving 2 bases of the junction unmatched. The CDR3 contains 14 residues.

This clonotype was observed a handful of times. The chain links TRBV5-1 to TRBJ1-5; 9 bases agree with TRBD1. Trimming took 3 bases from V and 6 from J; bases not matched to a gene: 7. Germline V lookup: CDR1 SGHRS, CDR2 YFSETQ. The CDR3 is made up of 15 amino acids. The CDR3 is CASSYTGGGGQPQHF. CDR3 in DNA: TGCGCCAGCAGCTACACAGGGGGCGGTGGTCAGCCCCAGCATTTT.

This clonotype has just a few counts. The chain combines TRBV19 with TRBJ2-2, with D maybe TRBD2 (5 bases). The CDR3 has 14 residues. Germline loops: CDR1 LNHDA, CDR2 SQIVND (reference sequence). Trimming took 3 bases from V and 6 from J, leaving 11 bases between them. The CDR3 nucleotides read TGTGCCAGTAGTATTGTCCCGGGGTCCGGGGAGCTGTTTTTT. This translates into CASSIVPGSGELFF.